Following are 24 T cell receptor beta chains from one sample sequenced in a study of T-cell reconstitution after alpha-beta-depleted transplantation in children (dated by TCRdb to between 2015 and 2016). The library was obtained by PCR. The run used an Illumina HiSeq 2500. Molecular barcoding was employed in the preparation of TCR libraries, with unique molecular identifiers being used to normalize TCRbeta repertoire quantification. Through fastp at Q25 and MiXCR, TCRdb rebuilt clones from the public reads, retaining in-frame beta chains. Every entry covers one CDR3 protein and lists the most common genes and DNA from its rows. This sample holds hundreds of thousands of distinct CDR3 sequences; 10% to 15% were observed only once. In total, the top ten clones hold 2.2% of the sample. The treatment or condition label corresponds to: allogeneic hematopoietic cell transplantation with graft depleted of TCRalphabeta T cells and CD19 B cells.

This specimen was PBMCs, mostly from graft donor cells, taken 360 days after TCRalphabeta/CD19-depleted stem cell transplant. The receptors stem from a male patient between 5 and 17 years old who had a stem cell transplant for acute myeloid leukemia, so the T cells may come from the graft donor.

The chain recombines TRBV7-3 with TRBJ2-1; 11 positions agree with TRBD2. In germline, CDR1 is SGHTA, CDR2 FQGTGA. J was trimmed by 4 bases and V by 1 base; bases with no gene match: 12. The CDR3 is 19 residues long. Here the CDR3 reads CASSLRGEGLAAVYNEQFF. The CDR3 nucleotides are TGTGCCAGCAGCTTAAGAGGGGAGGGACTAGCGGCGGTATACAATGAGCAGTTCTTC. The variable domain in full, completed from reference TRBV7-3 and TRBJ2-1, reads GAGVSQTPSNKVTEKGKYVELRCDPISGHTALYWYRQSLGQGPEFLIYFQGTGAADDSGLPNDRFFAVRPEGSVSTLKIQRTERGDSAVYLCASSLRGEGLAAVYNEQFFGPGTRLTVL.

This clonotype was seen only a few times. V usage is TRBV14 and J usage is TRBJ1-1; D is unclear. The germline V and J ends were trimmed by 4 bases and 7 bases, with 10 bases remaining between them. This CDR3 has 12 residues. In germline, CDR1 is SGHDN, CDR2 FVKESK. The CDR3 region is CASSLRGFEAFF. The CDR3 coding sequence is TGTGCCAGCAGCCTCAGAGGGTTTGAAGCTTTCTTT.

This clonotype was recorded at least ten times. The gene calls are TRBV29-1 and TRBJ2-2, with a weak D call TRBD2 (5 bases). The CDR3 is 14 amino acids. Germline-derived CDR1 and CDR2 are SQVTM and ANQGSEA. Trimming pared 5 bases from V and 0 bases from J, leaving 10 bases between. Here the CDR3 reads CSVSDFANTGELFF. Written as DNA, the CDR3 is TGCAGCGTTTCGGACTTCGCGAACACCGGGGAGCTGTTTTTT.

In its sample, this clonotype was seen many times. The chain has TRBV7-2 and TRBJ2-5, with D tentatively TRBD2 (5 bases). Trimming cost V 8 bases and J 2 bases, with 12 bases left between them. This CDR3 has 13 residues. The germline gives CDR1 SGHTA, CDR2 FQGNSA. The CDR3 DNA reads TGTGCCAGCTCTCGGACTTTACAAGAGACCCAGTACTTC. It yields the protein CASSRTLQETQYF.

The genes are TRBV28 and TRBJ2-7, with a tentative D call TRBD2 (5 bases). V lost 5 bases to trimming and J lost 3 bases, with 29 bases between them. Germline assignment: CDR1 MDHEN and CDR2 SYDVKM. The CDR3 spans 19 residues. CDR3 loop: CASSKVSSAPSSNHYEQYF. CDR3 sequence (DNA): TGTGCCAGCAGTAAGGTCTCATCAGCGCCTAGCTCGAATCACTACGAGCAGTACTTC.

This clonotype was found a few times. V gene TRBV29-1 combines with J gene TRBJ2-1; D is uncertain. V shed 1 base and J shed 2 bases, with 6 bases lying between them. Germline CDR1 reads SQVTM; CDR2 reads ANQGSEA. This CDR3 region has 13 residues. The CDR3 nucleotides are TGCAGCGTTGAAGTGGCAACCTACAATGAGCAGTTCTTC. This gives the protein CSVEVATYNEQFF.

This clonotype showed up many times. The rearrangement joins TRBV5-1 to TRBJ2-2; 7 nucleotides match TRBD2. Germline V gives CDR1 SGHRS, CDR2 YFSETQ. Trimming at V came to 3 bases and at J to 4 bases, leaving 6 bases not matched to a gene. CDR3 length: 15 amino acids. CDR3 nucleotide sequence: TGCGCCAGCAGCTCAGCGGGATTGGGCACCGGGGAGCTGTTTTTT. Amino acid sequence: CASSSAGLGTGELFF.

To note about this clonotype: The junction departs from germline at one end; a sequencing error may be responsible. V is TRBV7-2 and J is TRBJ2-5; tentative D call: TRBD2 (6 bases). Germline assignment: CDR1 SGHTA and CDR2 FQGNSA. The CDR3 spans 16 residues. The CDR3 nucleotides are TGTGCCAGCAGCTTAGTGGGGACGGGGGTCGGAGAGACCGAGTACTTC. It yields the protein CASSLVGTGVGETEYF.

The rearrangement joins TRBV7-2 to TRBJ2-3, with TRBD1 as a possible D gene (5 bases). The CDR3 is 16 amino acids. CDR1 SGHTA and CDR2 FQGNSA come from the germline V gene. Trimming left V 2 bases short and J 0 bases short, with 12 bases between. CDR3 nucleotides: TGTGCCAGCAGCTTATTGAGGAAGGGGAGCACAGATACGCAGTATTTT. Encoded protein: CASSLLRKGSTDTQYF. Combining the CDR3 with reference TRBV7-2 and TRBJ2-3 gives the whole variable domain GAGVSQSPSNKVTEKGKDVELRCDPISGHTALYWYRQSLGQGLEFLIYFQGNSAPDKSGLPSDRFSAERTGGSVSTLTIQRTQQEDSAVYLCASSLLRKGSTDTQYFGPGTRLTVL.

This clonotype came up a few times. The chain is built from TRBV2 and TRBJ2-1; 7 positions match TRBD2. V lost 8 bases to trimming and J lost 15 bases; unmatched junction nucleotides: 22. There are 15 residues in the CDR3. The germline V gene has CDR1 SNHLY and CDR2 FYNNEI. CDR3: CASRSPGTKESPGFF. CDR3 nucleotides: TGTGCCAGCCGATCCCCGGGGACTAAAGAATCGCCGGGGTTCTTC.

V usage is TRBV14 and J usage is TRBJ2-7; TRBD2 matches 8 bases. Germline CDR1 and CDR2: SGHDN and FVKESK. The CDR3 runs 14 residues. The V gene end was trimmed by 3 bases and the J gene end by 9 bases; junction bases not matched to a gene: 10. This CDR3 is CASSHPGLGWVQYF. The CDR3 DNA follows: TGTGCCAGCAGCCACCCGGGACTAGGGTGGGTGCAGTACTTC.

The genes are TRBV10-3 and TRBJ1-1; 11 positions agree with TRBD1. This CDR3 is built from 13 residues. Looked up from germline, CDR1 is ENHRY and CDR2 is SYGVKD. Trimming at V came to 10 bases and at J to 11 bases, leaving 12 bases not matched to a gene. The CDR3: CATWTGGAEWAFF. The CDR3 region has the DNA TGTGCCACCTGGACAGGGGGCGCGGAATGGGCTTTCTTT.

This clonotype was seen a few times. The V and J genes are TRBV9 and TRBJ2-1, with TRBD2 matching over 7 bases. The V gene end was trimmed by 0 bases and the J gene end by 4 bases; junction bases not matched to a gene: 4. The CDR3 spans 15 residues. Germline-derived CDR1 and CDR2 are SGDLS and YYNGEE. This CDR3 reads CASSVVGGLYNEQFF. The CDR3 DNA reads TGTGCCAGCAGCGTAGTCGGGGGGTTATACAATGAGCAGTTCTTC. The variable domain in full, completed from reference TRBV9 and TRBJ2-1, reads DSGVTQTPKHLITATGQRVTLRCSPRSGDLSVYWYQQSLDQGLQFLIQYYNGEERAKGNILERFSAQQFPDLHSELNLSSLELGDSALYFCASSVVGGLYNEQFFGPGTRLTVL.

A few counts support this clonotype. The chain combines TRBV20-1 with TRBJ2-2, with a tentative D call TRBD1 (5 bases). The germline V gene has CDR1 DFQATT and CDR2 SNEGSKA (reference sequence). This CDR3 has 15 amino acids. The ends were cut back, 0 bases at V and 5 bases at J, with 13 bases in the middle. The CDR3 sequence: CSARDRSKGTGELFF. The CDR3 coding sequence is TGCAGTGCTAGAGATCGCAGCAAGGGGACCGGGGAGCTGTTTTTT.

This sequence joins TRBV6-2 or TRBV6-3 and TRBJ1-1; weak D call: TRBD1 (5 bases). Trimming stripped 5 bases from V and 0 bases from J, with 13 bases between. The CDR3 is made up of 15 amino acids. The germline CDR1 and CDR2 sequences are MNHEY and SVGEGT. The CDR3 DNA follows: TGTGCCAGCAGTGGACTCTTGGGGGTGAACACTGAAGCTTTCTTT. Translation gives CASSGLLGVNTEAFF.

This clonotype was counted many times. The genes are TRBV7-6 and TRBJ2-3; D is uncertain. This CDR3 region has 14 residues. The V end lost 5 bases, the J end lost 1 base, and 10 bases lay between the germline ends. Germline V gene lookup returns CDR1 SGHVS and CDR2 FNYEAQ. The CDR3 loop reads CASSLIGGTDTQYF. CDR3 bases: TGTGCCAGCAGCCTTATAGGAGGCACAGATACGCAGTATTTT.

This clonotype occurred a few times. J is TRBJ2-7 and V is TRBV24-1, with D hard to call. The CDR3 extends over 13 amino acids. Germline V gene sequence: CDR1 KGHDR, CDR2 SFDVKD. Deletions cut 0 bases from V and 5 bases from J, with 7 bases between. The CDR3 region has the DNA TGTGCCACCAGTGATTTGCTAGGTAACGAGCAGTACTTC. Translating gives CATSDLLGNEQYF.

The V and J genes are TRBV7-9 and TRBJ2-7; TRBD1 matches 7 bases. CDR3 length: 17 residues. V lost 3 bases, J lost 0 bases, and 11 bases stayed unmatched. The V gene's germline CDR1 is SEHNR and CDR2 FQNEAQ (reference sequence). The CDR3 protein is CASSLTGFRGSSYEQYF. In DNA, the CDR3 is TGTGCCAGCAGCTTGACGGGTTTCAGGGGGAGCTCCTACGAGCAGTACTTC.

This clonotype was counted at least ten times. V gene TRBV6-1 combines with J gene TRBJ2-5; tentatively, D is TRBD1 (6 bases). Between the trimmed V and J ends, which lost 4 bases and 2 bases, there was a span of 14 bases. The germline V gene encodes CDR1 MNHNS and CDR2 SASEGT. The CDR3 extends over 15 amino acids. The CDR3 region is CASSVTWGPQETQYF. The DNA of the CDR3 is TGTGCCAGCAGTGTCACCTGGGGGCCTCAAGAGACCCAGTACTTC.

This rearrangement joins TRBV7-2 to TRBJ2-7, with TRBD2 identical over 9 bases. Germline lookup yields CDR1 SGHTA and CDR2 FQGNSA. The CDR3 has 15 amino acids. V trimming: 4 bases; J trimming: 4 bases; junction bases outside the gene matches: 8. The CDR3 loop is CASSSVLSGRYEQYF. CDR3 sequence (DNA): TGTGCCAGCAGCTCGGTTCTCAGCGGGAGGTACGAGCAGTACTTC.

J is TRBJ1-1 and V is TRBV12-3 or TRBV12-4; unclear D gene. The CDR3 length is 14 residues. V shed 1 base and J shed 2 bases, with 8 bases lying between them. The CDR3 sequence is CASSLGWRNTEAFF. The CDR3 region has the DNA TGTGCCAGCAGTTTAGGCTGGAGAAACACTGAAGCTTTCTTT.

The J gene is TRBJ2-1, the V gene TRBV6-5; 12 nucleotides agree with TRBD2. Germline-derived CDR1 and CDR2 are MNHEY and SVGAGI. This CDR3 region has 17 residues. The junction had 7 bases not matched to a gene; V was cut back by 0 bases and J by 7 bases. Written as DNA, the CDR3 is TGTGCCAGCAGTTACTCGAATTCCCTAGCGGGAGGGAATGAGCAGTTCTTC. It is translated as CASSYSNSLAGGNEQFF.

Of note for this clonotype: A read error may produce the germline difference seen at one junction end. The J gene is TRBJ2-7, the V gene TRBV3-1; D call uncertain. Germline lookup yields CDR1 LGHDT and CDR2 YNNKEL (reference sequence). The CDR3 is 13 residues long. CDR3 sequence (DNA): TGTGCCAGCAGCCAAGACGGACGATCCAACCCAGCCTTC. It codes for CASSQDGRSNPAF.

The chain is built from TRBV11-1 and TRBJ1-1; D remains ambiguous. The CDR3 sequence is 18 residues long. V was shortened by 2 bases and J by 1 base, with 20 bases between the two germline ends. Germline V gene data show CDR1 as SGHAT and CDR2 as FQDESV (reference sequence). Here the CDR3 reads CASSLFGGPTRRNTEAFF. CDR3 nucleotides: TGTGCCAGCAGCTTATTTGGAGGTCCTACCCGTAGGAACACTGAAGCTTTCTTT.